The sequence of this T cell receptor beta chain was determined in a study of CD8 T cells in ankylosing spondylitis (dated by TCRdb to about 2017). Describing the broader study: T cell receptor beta repertoires were profiled in healthy donors and ankylosing spondylitis patients so that disease-linked TCR variants could be found. The full study cohort was made up of 20 to 25 ankylosing spondylitis patients and more than 90 healthy donors. Peripheral blood was sampled, and synovial fluid was additionally collected from ankylosing spondylitis patients.

Trimming takes 5 bases off V and 9 bases off J; junction bases not matched to a gene: 3. The CDR3 starts with the cysteine, ends with the phenylalanine, and has 12 residues. Here the CDR3 DNA is all that survives: 36 bases in frame from base 1. The sequencing machine was an Illumina HiSeq 2500. TCR beta libraries were prepared by quantitative 5'-RACE with molecular barcodes. From the authors' description of their analysis: To identify disease-linked TCR variants, a new computational method was used, one built on a probabilistic model of VDJ rearrangement. In-frame beta chains were kept once TCRdb had trimmed the public reads at Q25 with fastp and called clones with MiXCR. For every CDR3 protein sequence, its rows merge into one entry that carries the most common genes and DNA. None of the V and J calls come from the authors' own analysis; TCRdb made them. In this sample the table shows approximately 200,000 distinct CDR3 sequences, more than 10% of which occur a single time. Approximately 15% of the sample belongs to the ten largest clones.

A remark on this clonotype: No antigen is known for it. Per-nucleotide qualities are absent, and no much larger clonotype sits a single base away.

What the work shows at the level of the full study, not this receptor alone: Blood from ankylosing spondylitis patients appeared to be characterized by a TCR beta motif composed of about eight highly homologous amino acid variants. The disease-linked clones showed a CD8+ phenotype and occurred at relatively low frequencies in peripheral blood. Significant enrichment of the disease-linked clones was reported in matched synovial fluid samples from ankylosing spondylitis patients. Some motif variants were previously reported in synovial fluid and blood of reactive arthritis patients, suggesting common disease-initiation mechanisms.

The sample taken for sequencing was blood, either unsorted or a sorted T cell fraction (not recorded which). The receptor chain draws on TRBV12-3 or TRBV12-4 and TRBJ2-5; TRBD2 aligns with 10 central bases. The receptor's source is a male donor with ankylosing spondylitis or in good health (not recorded which). The CDR3 sequence is CASSTTSGAQYF. The DNA is as follows: TGTGCCAGCAGTACAACTAGCGGGGCCCAGTACTTC.